The 29 T cell receptor beta chains below all came from one sample that was sequenced in a study of PD-L1 blockade in urothelial cancer. The assay was immunoSEQ multiplex PCR, and TCRdb's table has in-frame clones only and misses some. The sample has about 73,000 clones, around nine tenths seen once; the top ten hold 3.4%. Sequencing used PBMCs, obtained around atezolizumab (anti-PD-L1) treatment. These receptors were taken from a man aged 60 to 69 with urothelial cancer.

There are a few counts of this clone. The chain links TRBV5-1 to TRBJ2-2; D might be TRBD1 (6 bases). Germline loops: CDR1 SGHRS, CDR2 YFSETQ. The CDR3 runs 15 residues. Trimming removed 3 bases at V and 7 bases at J, with 16 bases between. The CDR3 nucleotides read TGCGCCAGCAGCTCCTTGACAGGCGGAGGCGGGGAGCTGTTTTTT. Its translation: CASSSLTGGGGELFF.

The chain couples TRBV7-8 to TRBJ2-7; tentative D call: TRBD2 (5 bases). The CDR3 covers 16 residues. Trimming took 5 bases from V and 0 from J, leaving 17 bases between them. Germline lookup yields CDR1 SGHVS and CDR2 FQNEAQ. The CDR3 sequence: CASSLSGLLSSYEQYF. CDR3 nucleotides: TGTGCCAGCAGCCTCTCAGGACTTTTGAGCTCCTACGAGCAGTACTTC.

The chain employs TRBV11-3 and TRBJ2-2, with D maybe TRBD1 (5 bases). Trimming removed 0 bases at V and 7 bases at J, with 9 bases between. The germline V gene has CDR1 SGHNT and CDR2 YENEEA. The CDR3 is 14 amino acids. The CDR3 protein is CASSLDSGRGELFF. CDR3 DNA: TGTGCCAGCAGCTTAGATTCAGGGCGCGGGGAGCTGTTTTTT. Looking up the rest from reference TRBV11-3 and TRBJ2-2 gives the full variable domain: EAGVVQSPRYKIIEKKQPVAFWCNPISGHNTLYWYLQNLGQGPELLIRYENEEAVDDSQLPKDRFSAERLKGVDSTLKIQPAELGDSAVYLCASSLDSGRGELFFGEGSRLTVL.

CDR3 coding DNA: TGTGCCAGCAGCCCGGGATTGTGGGAGACCCAGTACTTC. This sequence encodes CASSPGLWETQYF. The chain joins TRBV11-2 to TRBJ2-5, with TRBD2 as a possible D gene (5 bases). Looked up from germline, CDR1 is SGHAT and CDR2 is FQNNGV. The length of the CDR3 is 13 residues. Trimming stripped 5 bases from V and 5 bases from J, with 12 bases between.

The chain couples TRBV12-5 to TRBJ2-3; 13 positions match TRBD2. Germline V CDR1 and CDR2: LGHNT, FRNRAP. Trimming took 6 bases from V and 7 from J; bases not matched to a gene: 10. CDR3 size: 16 residues. The CDR3 coding sequence is TGTGCTAGTGGGACACTAGCGGGGGGGTTCCGGAATACGCAGTATTTT. As protein: CASGTLAGGFRNTQYF.

The rearrangement links TRBV6-6 to TRBJ2-7; 11 bases agree with TRBD1. The V gene end was trimmed by 4 bases and the J gene end by 3 bases; junction bases not matched to a gene: 5. This CDR3 spans 15 amino acids. CDR1 is MNHNY, CDR2 SVGAGI, per germline (reference sequence). The CDR3 DNA follows: TGTGCCAGCAGTTGGACCGGGACAGGGGGCTACGAGCAGTACTTC. Its translation: CASSWTGTGGYEQYF.

This clone was recorded once. In DNA, the CDR3 is TGTGCCAGCTCAGGGCGGGACCTCCAAGAGACCCAGTACTTC. The encoded protein is CASSGRDLQETQYF. This chain connects TRBV18 to TRBJ2-5, with a weak D call TRBD2 (6 bases). The CDR3 consists of 14 residues. CDR1 is KGHSH and CDR2 is LQKENI in the germline V gene. V was trimmed by 5 bases and J by 1 base, leaving 11 bases between them. The full variable domain, with the rest looked up from reference TRBV18 and TRBJ2-5, is NAGVMQNPRHLVRRRGQEARLRCSPMKGHSHVYWYRQLPEEGLKFMVYLQKENIIDESGMPKERFSAEFPKEGPSILRIQQVVRGDSAAYFCASSGRDLQETQYFGPGTRLLVL.

This clone was picked up one time. The rearrangement joins TRBV4-1 to TRBJ1-1; D is unresolved. V lost 7 bases, J lost 3 bases, and 15 bases lay in between. The CDR3 has 14 residues. In germline, CDR1 is MGHRA, CDR2 YSYEKL. CDR3 nucleotides: TGCGCCAGCACCCACACTAGGGTGTACACTGAAGCTTTCTTT. This codes for CASTHTRVYTEAFF.

The J gene is TRBJ1-3, the V gene TRBV4-3; D not resolved. Germline lookup yields CDR1 LGHNA and CDR2 YSLEER. Trimming took 7 bases from V and 0 from J, leaving 10 bases between them. CDR3 size: 14 residues. The CDR3 is CASKWAVSGNTIYF. The CDR3 region has the DNA TGCGCCAGCAAGTGGGCAGTCTCTGGAAACACCATATATTTT.

This chain uses TRBV4-1 with TRBJ1-4, with D possibly matching TRBD1 (6 bases). V shed 3 bases and J shed 10 bases, with 15 bases lying between them. The CDR3 length is 14 residues. Germline lookup yields CDR1 MGHRA and CDR2 YSYEKL. The CDR3 protein is CASSQSGTGAKLFF. DNA of the CDR3: TGCGCCAGCAGCCAGAGCGGGACGGGGGCAAAACTGTTTTTT.

The chain recombines TRBV7-4 with TRBJ2-7, with a weak D call TRBD1 (5 bases). The CDR3 is 14 amino acids. The ends were cut back, 0 bases at V and 3 bases at J, with 9 bases in the middle. Looked up from germline, CDR1 is SGHVT and CDR2 is SQSDAQ. CDR3 DNA: TGTGCCAGCAGCTTAGCCCCAGGGCACTACGAGCAGTACTTC. It encodes CASSLAPGHYEQYF.

The rearrangement uses TRBV5-1 and TRBJ2-1; 15 positions agree with TRBD2. Germline V gives CDR1 SGHRS, CDR2 YFSETQ. Trimming took 0 bases from V and 7 from J; bases not matched to a gene: 5. The CDR3 is 17 amino acids. The CDR3 DNA sequence: TGCGCCAGCAGCTTGGCCCGGACTAGCGGGGGGGCGAATGAGCAGTTCTTC. As protein: CASSLARTSGGANEQFF.

The J gene is TRBJ1-4, the V gene TRBV27; unclear D gene. Trimming shortened V by 5 bases and J by 6 bases, and 22 bases separated the two germline ends. Germline loops: CDR1 MNHEY, CDR2 SMNVEV (reference sequence). The length of the CDR3 is 17 residues. CDR3 nucleotides: TGTGCCAGCAGTCCAAGACCACACACGCTACGGGATGAAAAACTGTTTTTT. The encoded protein is CASSPRPHTLRDEKLFF. Combining the CDR3 with reference TRBV27 and TRBJ1-4 gives the whole variable domain EAQVTQNPRYLITVTGKKLTVTCSQNMNHEYMSWYRQDPGLGLRQIYYSMNVEVTDKGDVPEGYKVSRKEKRNFPLILESPSPNQTSLYFCASSPRPHTLRDEKLFFGSGTQLSVL.

The chain carries TRBV4-1 and TRBJ2-2, with 7 bases aligning to TRBD2. CDR3 length equals 17 residues. The junction had 11 bases not matched to a gene; V was cut back by 1 base and J by 6 bases. Germline CDR1 MGHRA, CDR2 YSYEKL. DNA for the CDR3: TGCGCCAGCAGCCAAGTTAGATCAGCGGGGAATCCCGGGGAGCTGTTTTTT. Translating it yields CASSQVRSAGNPGELFF.

The chain couples TRBV5-1 to TRBJ2-2; tentatively, D is TRBD2 (7 bases). The V end lost 4 bases, the J end lost 6 bases, and 16 bases lay between the germline ends. The germline V gene encodes CDR1 SGHRS and CDR2 YFSETQ. The CDR3 loop spans 15 amino acids. CDR3 sequence: CASSRGEGVSGELFF. In DNA, the CDR3 is TGCGCCAGCAGCCGCGGGGAGGGGGTCTCCGGGGAGCTGTTTTTT.

The chain joins TRBV28 to TRBJ1-1; no definite D call. Germline V CDR1 and CDR2: MDHEN, SYDVKM. CDR3 length: 13 amino acids. Trimming removed 6 bases from V and 5 bases from J, with 13 bases in between. Here the CDR3 DNA reads TGTGCCAGCAGGGAATCGGGGAAGACTGAAGCTTTCTTT. This gives the protein CASRESGKTEAFF.

A single count supports this clone. J is TRBJ1-6 and V is TRBV15; TRBD1 is a possible D gene (5 bases). The CDR3 is 15 amino acids. Trimming took 5 bases from V and 7 from J, leaving 15 bases between them. Germline assignment: CDR1 LNHNV and CDR2 YYDKDF (reference sequence). In DNA form, the CDR3 reads TGTGCCACCAGCCGCCGACAGCTAGGAAATTCACCCCTCCACTTT. Translation: CATSRRQLGNSPLHF.

The chain carries TRBV19 and TRBJ1-2, with D unclear. Trimming stripped 1 base from V and 8 bases from J, with 14 bases between. Germline CDR1 and CDR2: LNHDA and SQIVND (reference sequence). CDR3 length: 14 amino acids. CDR3 sequence (DNA): TGTGCCAGTAGTATAGCCTCCCCCCAAAGCGGCTACACCTTC. Its translation is CASSIASPQSGYTF.

This clone was counted between two and nine times. The rearrangement joins TRBV7-2 to TRBJ1-3, with D possibly TRBD1 on 5 matching bases. The germline V and J ends were trimmed by 6 bases and 0 bases, with 12 bases remaining between them. CDR1 and CDR2 from the germline V gene are SGHTA and FQGNSA. This CDR3 contains 15 residues. The DNA of the CDR3 is TGTGCCAGCAGTAGAGGACATCCCTCTGGAAACACCATATATTTT. This gives the protein CASSRGHPSGNTIYF. The variable domain in full, with the rest retrieved from reference TRBV7-2 and TRBJ1-3, is GAGVSQSPSNKVTEKGKDVELRCDPISGHTALYWYRQSLGQGLEFLIYFQGNSAPDKSGLPSDRFSAERTGGSVSTLTIQRTQQEDSAVYLCASSRGHPSGNTIYFGEGSWLTVV.

Comments on this clone: An end of the junction does not agree with germline; a read error may underlie this. J is TRBJ1-2 and V is TRBV6-1; maybe TRBD1 (6 bases). This CDR3 region has 14 residues. Per germline, CDR1 MNHNS and CDR2 SASEGT. The chain's CDR3 is CTSSGPTGNYGYTF. The CDR3, as DNA: TGTACCAGCAGTGGACCGACAGGCAACTATGGCTACACCTTC.

The chain is built from TRBV23-1 and TRBJ2-7, with 9 bases aligning to TRBD1. TRBV23-1 is noted as an ORF with a role that remains uncertain. This CDR3 has 13 amino acids. J was trimmed by 7 bases and V by 2 bases; bases with no gene match: 3. The CDR3 DNA reads as TGCGCCAGCAGTCAAGGGACAGGGAATGAGCAGTACTTC. This codes for CASSQGTGNEQYF.

The chain employs TRBV19 and TRBJ2-3; 9 bases match TRBD1. Germline V gene lookup returns CDR1 LNHDA and CDR2 SQIVND (reference sequence). With 5 bases clipped from V and 4 bases from J, the junction kept 4 bases outside the gene matches. The CDR3 is 14 amino acids. The CDR3 region is CASSPTGGADTQYF. CDR3 DNA sequence: TGTGCCAGTAGTCCGACAGGGGGGGCAGATACGCAGTATTTT.

The CDR3 DNA reads TGTGCCAGCAGCTTGGCAGGGGGATATGGTGGGGAGCTGTTTTTT. It codes for CASSLAGGYGGELFF. The gene calls are TRBV7-9 and TRBJ2-2; 7 bases are a match to TRBD1. The V gene end was trimmed by 3 bases and the J gene end by 8 bases; junction bases not matched to a gene: 9. This CDR3 is built from 15 residues. Per germline, CDR1 SEHNR and CDR2 FQNEAQ (reference sequence).

V and J are TRBV1 and TRBJ1-2; TRBD1, the D gene given by the table, was not confirmed from the DNA. TRBV1 constitutes a pseudogene. The CDR3 length is 15 residues. The CDR3 sequence is CTSSQDAPGEYGYTF. CDR3 nucleotide sequence: TGCACCAGCAGCCAAGATGCCCCAGGGGAATATGGCTACACCTTC.

The V gene is TRBV11-3, the J gene TRBJ2-7; no firm D call. This CDR3 is 13 amino acids long. Germline V gene data show CDR1 as SGHNT and CDR2 as YENEEA. The germline V and J ends were trimmed by 0 bases and 3 bases, with 6 bases remaining between them. CDR3 in DNA: TGTGCCAGCAGCTTAGAGGCCAGCTACGAGCAGTACTTC. Translation: CASSLEASYEQYF. Together with reference TRBV11-3 and TRBJ2-7, the CDR3 gives the full variable domain: EAGVVQSPRYKIIEKKQPVAFWCNPISGHNTLYWYLQNLGQGPELLIRYENEEAVDDSQLPKDRFSAERLKGVDSTLKIQPAELGDSAVYLCASSLEASYEQYFGPGTRLTVT.

The chain combines TRBV12-5 with TRBJ2-5; TRBD2 matches 14 bases. The V segment lost 5 bases and the J segment 6 bases; nucleotides outside the gene matches: 5. Germline V gene data show CDR1 as LGHNT and CDR2 as FRNRAP. This CDR3 contains 15 residues. The CDR3 nucleotides read TGTGCTAGTGGTCTCTGGACTAGCGGGGGGAAGACCCAGTACTTC. It is translated as CASGLWTSGGKTQYF. The full variable domain, with the rest looked up from reference TRBV12-5 and TRBJ2-5, is DARVTQTPRHKVTEMGQEVTMRCQPILGHNTVFWYRQTMMQGLELLAYFRNRAPLDDSGMPKDRFSAEMPDATLATLKIQPSEPRDSAVYFCASGLWTSGGKTQYFGPGTRLLVL.

This clone was seen a single time. The same CDR3 is also encoded by other DNA sequences in this sample. CDR3 in DNA: TGTGCCAGCAGCTTAGGTAGACAGGGCTACGAGCAGTACTTC. The encoded protein is CASSLGRQGYEQYF. V and J are TRBV7-2 and TRBJ2-7, with 7 bases identical to TRBD1. CDR3 size: 14 residues. The germline CDR1 and CDR2 sequences are SGHTA and FQGNSA. The ends lost 1 base at V and 3 bases at J; junction bases unmatched: 3.

The chain is built from TRBV5-1 and TRBJ1-1; D is perhaps TRBD1 (6 bases). Germline values: CDR1 SGHRS, CDR2 YFSETQ. Trimming shortened V by 7 bases and J by 1 base, and 11 bases separated the two germline ends. CDR3 length: 13 amino acids. The CDR3 is CASARTENTEAFF. CDR3 coding DNA: TGCGCCAGCGCAAGGACAGAGAACACTGAAGCTTTCTTT.

The chain carries TRBV5-6 and TRBJ1-4, with 12 bases aligning to TRBD1. This CDR3 spans 17 amino acids. CDR1 and CDR2 (germline): SGHDT, YYEEEE. The V and J ends lost 4 bases and 4 bases, in that order; junction bases with no gene match: 8. The CDR3 loop is CASSRPGTGGGNEKLFF. The CDR3 coding sequence is TGTGCCAGCAGCCGTCCCGGGACAGGGGGCGGTAATGAAAAACTGTTTTTT.